This paragraph covers one T cell receptor (beta chain) sequence. Sequencing used immunoSEQ multiplex PCR; TCRdb keeps in-frame clones, though not all of them. The data show about 160,000 clones, with over 85% seen just once and 5.8% held by the top ten. This specimen belongs to a study of control samples from healthy donors and cancer patients. V was cut by 5 bases and J by 0 bases, with 10 bases left in between. The CDR3 is 13 amino acids. In germline, CDR1 is GTSNPN, CDR2 SVGIG (reference sequence). The sequencing input was blood. The source of this sequence is a man aged 18 to 29 in good health. The chain uses TRBV30 and TRBJ1-1; possibly TRBD1 for D (5 bases). The CDR3 nucleotides read TGTGCCTGGTGGGGGGAATTGAACACTGAAGCTTTCTTT. This sequence encodes CAWWGELNTEAFF.